This T cell receptor (beta chain) was identified during a study of T cell repertoires in cytomegalovirus infection. About the research overall: Indicated by public TCR beta signatures were CMV infection and matching HLA type. Study-wide results and limits: Summed frequency of shared TCR beta families picked out CMV carriers who also had the relevant HLA.

MiXCR, applied by TCRdb to the reads, yields one record per CDR3 protein. The sample gives roughly 600,000 distinct CDR3 sequences, more than 20% of which show up once; approximately 8.2% is in the top ten. This clonotype was seen a handful of times. Its target is not known. Trimming shortened V by 0 bases and J by 1 base, and 19 bases separated the two germline ends. The CDR3 runs to 18 residues. The germline gives CDR1 SGHDN, CDR2 FVKESK. The sequence was obtained from a human donor in good health (CMV status not recorded). Some clones in this sample may be carry-over from other donors' samples. This chain connects TRBV14 to TRBJ2-7; D possibly matches TRBD1 or TRBD2 (6 bases each). Source material: CD8+ T cells from PBMCs. Here the CDR3 DNA reads TGTGCCAGCAGCCAAGATTGGCGGGACATTATCCATTCCTACGAGCAGTACGTC. Encoded protein: CASSQDWRDIIHSYEQYV.